The following is a TCR beta chain sequence with its context. Its specificity is unknown. These data originate in a study of CD8+ T cells in alopecia areata. Study details: Treated individuals took tofacitinib by mouth, 5 to 10 mg twice daily. Study outcomes and limitations: Scalp clonality decreased significantly with tofacitinib, and so did expanded CD8+ clones among the top 100.

Extraction and reverse transcription of RNA yielded cDNA as the sequencing template. TCRdb's copy holds only in-frame clones and misses some; the assay was immunoSEQ multiplex PCR. The sample records under 350,000 clones, over 45% being singletons. Germline V lookup: CDR1 SGHRS, CDR2 YFSETQ. V was trimmed by 0 bases and J by 6 bases, leaving 14 bases between them. The CDR3 extends over 15 amino acids. As to treatment: oral pan-JAK inhibitor, 5-10 mg twice daily. The clonotype originates from a human donor with alopecia areata. The chain combines TRBV5-1 with TRBJ2-3; D may be TRBD2 (5 bases). This specimen consisted of CD4+ T cells sorted from blood, obtained at week 24, from a patient treated with tofacitinib. CDR3 sequence: CASSLVATSGDTQYF. The CDR3 DNA reads as TGCGCCAGCAGCTTGGTAGCAACTTCGGGGGATACGCAGTATTTT. Full variable domain (remainder filled in from reference TRBV5-1 and TRBJ2-3): KAGVTQTPRYLIKTRGQQVTLSCSPISGHRSVSWYQQTPGQGLQFLFEYFSETQRNKGNFPGRFSGRQFSNSRSEMNVSTLELGDSALYLCASSLVATSGDTQYFGPGTRLTVL.